The 15 T cell receptor beta chains in this list originate from one sample, sequenced in a study of T cells in Graves' hyperthyroidism and ophthalmopathy. TCR beta CDR3 region amplification was performed from RNA transcripts. HTBI primers were employed in a first-round RT-PCR of the TCR CDR3. Each CDR3 protein gets one entry after TCRdb re-called the multiplex PCR reads with MiXCR. The table shows fewer than 250,000 distinct CDR3 sequences, with roughly a quarter occurring only once. Input material: blood. Source of these receptors: a woman aged 40 to 50 with Graves' ophthalmopathy.

This clonotype appeared a few times. V is TRBV28 and J is TRBJ1-2; 9 bases are a match to TRBD1. The junction had 4 bases not matched to a gene; V was cut back by 3 bases and J by 5 bases. This CDR3 is 14 amino acids long. Germline assignment: CDR1 MDHEN and CDR2 SYDVKM. The CDR3 here is CASSFMGQGYGYTF. The CDR3 DNA follows: TGTGCCAGCAGTTTTATGGGACAGGGATATGGCTACACCTTC.

This clonotype was seen ten or more times. V gene TRBV12-3 or TRBV12-4 combines with J gene TRBJ2-7; D is possibly TRBD1 or TRBD2 (5 bases each). CDR3 length: 13 amino acids. The V end lost 6 bases, the J end lost 2 bases, and 11 bases lay between the germline ends. The CDR3 loop reads CASSRDGTYEQYF. The CDR3 DNA is TGTGCCAGCAGCCGGGACGGGACCTACGAGCAGTACTTC.

At least ten counts were recorded for this clonotype. The chain carries TRBV7-8 and TRBJ2-5; 10 bases are a match to TRBD2. The CDR3 runs to 14 residues. With 5 bases clipped from V and 3 bases from J, the junction kept 3 bases outside the gene matches. Germline assignment: CDR1 SGHVS and CDR2 FQNEAQ. The DNA of the CDR3 is TGTGCCAGCAGCCGGACTAGCGGAAAAGAGACCCAGTACTTC. Amino acid sequence: CASSRTSGKETQYF.

The V call is TRBV7-9, the J call TRBJ2-2; D gene uncertain. The V gene lost 4 bases and the J gene lost 0 bases, with 6 bases spanning the gap. The germline gives CDR1 SEHNR, CDR2 FQNEAQ (reference sequence). This CDR3 has 14 amino acids. The CDR3 bases are TGTGCCAGCAGCTCTATACCGAACACCGGGGAGCTGTTTTTT. Its translation is CASSSIPNTGELFF.

This clonotype was recorded at least ten times. A read error may account for a junction end that differs from germline. The chain has TRBV13 and TRBJ2-2, with 9 bases aligning to TRBD2. Germline CDR1 PRHDT, CDR2 FYEKMQ (reference sequence). The CDR3 is 17 amino acids. The CDR3 region has the DNA TGTGCCAGCAGCATAGGACTAGCGATGCTGAACACCGGGGAGCTGTTTTTT. It codes for CASSIGLAMLNTGELFF.

This clonotype was detected many times. The V call is TRBV29-1, the J call TRBJ1-1; no clear D gene. CDR3 length: 13 amino acids. Trimming cost V 3 bases and J 0 bases, with 8 bases left between them. Germline V gene data show CDR1 as SQVTM and CDR2 as ANQGSEA. The CDR3 sequence is CSVEGRMNTEAFF. The CDR3 nucleotides are TGCAGCGTTGAGGGTCGGATGAACACTGAAGCTTTCTTT. Full variable domain (missing parts from reference TRBV29-1 and TRBJ1-1): SAVISQKPSRDICQRGTSLTIQCQVDSQVTMMFWYRQQPGQSLTLIATANQGSEATYESGFVIDKFPISRPNLTFSTLTVSNMSPEDSSIYLCSVEGRMNTEAFFGQGTRLTVV.

This clonotype was seen many times. The chain recombines TRBV14 with TRBJ2-7; 8 nucleotides line up with TRBD2. The CDR3 consists of 16 residues. The junction had 7 bases not matched to a gene; V was cut back by 0 bases and J by 3 bases. CDR1 is SGHDN and CDR2 is FVKESK in the germline V gene. The chain's CDR3 is CASSQEVAGGYYEQYF. The CDR3 region has the DNA TGTGCCAGCAGCCAAGAAGTTGCGGGGGGATACTACGAGCAGTACTTC.

For this clonotype: One base away lies a much larger clone, so this may be a sequencing read error. The chain couples TRBV6-4 to TRBJ1-2; 9 bases fit TRBD1. The CDR3 covers 14 residues. V shed 6 bases and J 8 bases; nucleotides not matched to a gene: 10. The germline V gene has CDR1 MRHNA and CDR2 SNTAGT. The CDR3 region has the DNA TGTGCCAGCAGACGGACAGGGGTTAGTGACGGCTACACCTTC. It yields the protein CASRRTGVSDGYTF.

This clonotype was seen repeatedly, ten times or more. The rearrangement joins TRBV6-1 to TRBJ2-2, with D possibly being TRBD2 (5 bases). Trimming took off 2 bases at V and 3 bases at J, with 7 bases between the two ends. The CDR3 is made up of 14 amino acids. Germline CDR1 and CDR2: MNHNS and SASEGT. CDR3 sequence: CASSEPGYTGELFF. The CDR3 region has the DNA TGTGCCAGCAGTGAACCGGGATACACCGGGGAGCTGTTTTTT.

In this sample, this clonotype turned up many times. The V gene is TRBV27, the J gene TRBJ1-1, with 12 bases aligning to TRBD1. The V segment lost 4 bases and the J segment 5 bases; nucleotides outside the gene matches: 8. There are 16 residues in the CDR3. The germline V gene has CDR1 MNHEY and CDR2 SMNVEV (reference sequence). Here the CDR3 reads CASSSDRDRGRTEAFF. CDR3 bases: TGTGCCAGCAGTTCAGACCGGGACAGGGGGCGAACTGAAGCTTTCTTT.

This chain joins TRBV20-1 and TRBJ2-7; 11 positions match TRBD1. This CDR3 region has 15 residues. J gave up 5 bases and V 3 bases, and 9 bases lay outside the gene matches. Germline V CDR1 and CDR2: DFQATT, SNEGSKA (reference sequence). CDR3 bases: TGCAGTGCTAGTTATAGGGACAGGGGGTTGGACGAGCAGTACTTC. Translated, it gives CSASYRDRGLDEQYF.

This clonotype was recorded many times. The chain is built from TRBV19 and TRBJ2-1; possible D gene TRBD2, 5 bases. The V gene's germline CDR1 is LNHDA and CDR2 SQIVND (reference sequence). This CDR3 contains 15 residues. V dropped 5 bases and J dropped 0 bases, with 11 bases sitting between them. CDR3 nucleotide sequence: TGTGCCAGTAGTCTTCTAGGACTCTCCTACAATGAGCAGTTCTTC. Translating gives CASSLLGLSYNEQFF.

In this sample, this clonotype turned up many times. This chain joins TRBV12-3 or TRBV12-4 and TRBJ2-7; D remains unclear. V was cut by 4 bases and J by 0 bases, with 7 bases left in between. The CDR3 runs to 13 residues. CDR3 sequence reads: CASSWLDSYEQYF. In nucleotides, the CDR3 is TGTGCCAGCAGTTGGCTGGACTCCTACGAGCAGTACTTC.

Ten or more counts support this clonotype. This sequence joins TRBV20-1 and TRBJ2-5; 12 bases are a match to TRBD2. CDR3 length: 14 amino acids. Germline CDR1 is DFQATT and CDR2 is SNEGSKA (reference sequence). Losses at the gene ends were 4 bases for V and 5 bases for J; bases not matched to a gene: 5. This chain's CDR3 is CSATSGRAGETQYF. For the CDR3, the DNA is TGCAGTGCTACTAGCGGGAGGGCCGGGGAGACCCAGTACTTC.

This clonotype has a count of ten or more. This sequence joins TRBV4-1 and TRBJ2-7; D is possibly TRBD1 (6 bases). Deletions cut 1 base from V and 0 bases from J, with 10 bases between. The germline gives CDR1 MGHRA, CDR2 YSYEKL. The CDR3 totals 15 residues. The CDR3 loop is CASSQVRGSSYEQYF. The CDR3 nucleotides read TGCGCCAGCAGCCAAGTAAGGGGGAGCTCCTACGAGCAGTACTTC.